This TCR beta chain was found in a study of blood T cell repertoires in COVID-19. The overall study: Acute-phase and convalescent COVID-19 samples originated in the United States, Italy and Spain.

CDR1 and CDR2 from the germline V gene are SGHDN and FVKESK. J gave up 8 bases and V 2 bases, and 9 bases lay outside the gene matches. CDR3 length: 16 residues. Original processing notes: From reference gene primer amplification, estimates of nucleated cell counts were derived. Libraries were prepared by immunoSEQ multiplex PCR; TCRdb keeps only in-frame clonotypes and omits some of them. V and J calls and clone size are as listed in that table; D and trimming were resolved from the DNA. The sample includes some 290,000 clones, about 88% seen only once; the top ten take about 10%. Seattle participants joined during active infection and were tracked over time. The table lists this clone with a count of one.

The V and J genes are TRBV14 and TRBJ1-2, with 12 nucleotides matching TRBD1. The clonotype originates from a young woman with COVID-19, enrolled during active disease. The sequenced sample was peripheral blood. The DNA of the CDR3 is TGTGCCAGCAGCCAAATATCCGGGACAGGGGGCTCGGGCTACACCTTC. Translated: CASSQISGTGGSGYTF.